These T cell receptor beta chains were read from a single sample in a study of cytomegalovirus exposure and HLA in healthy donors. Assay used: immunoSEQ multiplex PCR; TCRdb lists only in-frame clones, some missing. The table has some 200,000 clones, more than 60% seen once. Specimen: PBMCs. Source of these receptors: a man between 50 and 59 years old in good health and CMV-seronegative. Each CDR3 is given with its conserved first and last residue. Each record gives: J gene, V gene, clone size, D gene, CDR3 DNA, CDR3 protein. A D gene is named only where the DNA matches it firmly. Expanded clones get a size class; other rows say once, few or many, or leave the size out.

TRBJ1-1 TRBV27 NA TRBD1 TGTGCCAGCAGTCCCGCTCCCTCTCAGGGGGCCACTGAAGCTTTCTTT CASSPAPSQGATEAFF
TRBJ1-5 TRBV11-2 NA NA TGTGCCAGCAGCTCCCGACAGAATAATCAGCCCCAGCATTTT CASSSRQNNQPQHF
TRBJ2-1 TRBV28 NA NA TGTGCCAGCAGTGTGGGCAGCAATGAGCAGTTCTTC CASSVGSNEQFF
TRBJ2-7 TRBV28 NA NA TGTGCCAGCAGCAGCCGGGATTACTACGAGCAGTACTTC CASSSRDYYEQYF
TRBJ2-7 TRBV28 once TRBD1 TGTGCCAGCAGCCCCGCCGGGACAGGTAGTTACGAGCAGTACTTC CASSPAGTGSYEQYF
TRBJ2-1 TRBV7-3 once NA TGTGCCAGCAGCTTAATGGCAGCGGGTTCAACTTCTACGTATGAGCAGTTCTTC CASSLMAAGSTSTYEQFF
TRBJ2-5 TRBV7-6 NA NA TGTGCCAGCAGCTTAGAGGGGGGGCGGATAGAGACCCAGTACTTC CASSLEGGRIETQYF
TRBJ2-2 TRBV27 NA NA TGTGCCAGCAGTCCCCGGTCAGGGAACACCGGGGAGCTGTTTTTT CASSPRSGNTGELFF
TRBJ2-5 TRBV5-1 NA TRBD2 TGCGCCAGCGGGACTAGCGGTTTTCAAGAGACCCAGTACTTC CASGTSGFQETQYF
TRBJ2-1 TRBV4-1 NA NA TGCGCCAGCAGCTTTCAGTGGGACTCCAAACCTGAGCAGTTCTTC CASSFQWDSKPEQFF
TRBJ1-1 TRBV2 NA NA TGTGCCAGCACCGAGGCAGTCATGAACACTGAAGCTTTCTTT CASTEAVMNTEAFF
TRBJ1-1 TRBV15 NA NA TGTGCCACCAGCAGAGAAAAGGGGACTGAAGCTTTCTTT CATSREKGTEAFF
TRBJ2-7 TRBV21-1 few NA TGTGCCAGCAGCAAAGCAAGACACGAGCAGTACTTC CASSKARHEQYF
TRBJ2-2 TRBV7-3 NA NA TGTGCCAGCAGCCCGAGTCCACTACCCACCGGGGAGCTGTTTTTT CASSPSPLPTGELFF
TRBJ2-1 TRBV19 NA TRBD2 TGTGCCAGTAGTGCTAGCGGCAGCTCCTACAATGAGCAGTTCTTC CASSASGSSYNEQFF
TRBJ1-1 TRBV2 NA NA TGTGCCAGCAGTGATCGAGGGGGCACTGAAGCTTTCTTT CASSDRGGTEAFF
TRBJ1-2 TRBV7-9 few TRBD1 TGTGCCAGCAGCTCGGGACAGGGGGGCTATGGCTACACCTTC CASSSGQGGYGYTF
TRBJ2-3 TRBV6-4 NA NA TGTGCCAGCAGTGACTCGGGGCTACTCACAGATACGCAGTATTTT CASSDSGLLTDTQYF
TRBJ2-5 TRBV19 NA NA TGTGCCAGTAGTATAGCCTTCGGGGTAAAGACCCAGTACTTC CASSIAFGVKTQYF
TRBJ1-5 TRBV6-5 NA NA TGTGCCAGCAGTTACGAGGGCCAGAGCAATCAGCCCCAGCATTTT CASSYEGQSNQPQHF
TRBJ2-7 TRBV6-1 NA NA TGTGCCAGCAGTGAAGCAACGTCGGGGGCCTACGAGCAGTACTTC CASSEATSGAYEQYF
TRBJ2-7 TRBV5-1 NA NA TGCGCCAGCAGCCCTCGGACAGTCCAGTACGAGCAGTACTTC CASSPRTVQYEQYF
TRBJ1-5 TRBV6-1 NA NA TGTGCCAGCAGTGATGCAGGGCAGCTGGGCAATCAGCCCCAGCATTTT CASSDAGQLGNQPQHF
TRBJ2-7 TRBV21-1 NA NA TGTGCCAGCAGACCCGACAGGGCCTACGAGCAGTACTTC CASRPDRAYEQYF
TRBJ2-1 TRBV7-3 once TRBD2 TGTGCCAGCAGCTCAGGACTAGCCTACAATGAGCAGTTCTTC CASSSGLAYNEQFF
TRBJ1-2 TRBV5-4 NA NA TGTGCCAGCAGCTTGGCCGCTAACTATGGCTACACCTTC CASSLAANYGYTF
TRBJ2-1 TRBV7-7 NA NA TGTGCCAGCAGCCCACTTCACAATGAGCAGTTCTTC CASSPLHNEQFF
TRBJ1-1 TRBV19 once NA TGTGCCAGTAGTCAAGACAGAGGCACTGAAGCTTTCTTT CASSQDRGTEAFF
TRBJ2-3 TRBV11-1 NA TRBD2 TGTGCCAGCAGCTTATGGGGACTAGCGGAGATTACAGATACGCAGTATTTT CASSLWGLAEITDTQYF
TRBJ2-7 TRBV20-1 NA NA TGCAGTGCAGTAGACAGTTACGAGCAGTACTTC CSAVDSYEQYF
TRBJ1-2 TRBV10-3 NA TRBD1 TGTGCCATCAGTGGACAGGGAGACTATGGCTACACCTTC CAISGQGDYGYTF
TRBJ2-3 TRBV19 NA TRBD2 TGTGCCAGTAGCATCGGGGGGGGCCCAGATACGCAGTATTTT CASSIGGGPDTQYF
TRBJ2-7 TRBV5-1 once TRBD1 TGCGCCAGCGGTCGGACAGGGGCAGACGAGCAGTACTTC CASGRTGADEQYF
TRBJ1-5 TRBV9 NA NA TGTGCCAGCAGCGTAGGGGCAGGGGAAAGTCAGCCCCAGCATTTT CASSVGAGESQPQHF
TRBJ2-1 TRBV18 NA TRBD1 TGTGCCAGCTCACCCGGGACAGAGAATGAGCAGTTCTTC CASSPGTENEQFF
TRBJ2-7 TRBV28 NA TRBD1 TGTGCCAGCAGCCCTAGTGGGACAGGGACCTACGAGCAGTACTTC CASSPSGTGTYEQYF
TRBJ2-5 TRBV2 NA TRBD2 TGTGCCAGCCGGCGGGAGGTAGAGACCCAGTACTTC CASRREVETQYF
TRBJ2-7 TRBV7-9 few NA TGTGCCAGCAGCTCGGGGGCCTACGAGCAGTACTTC CASSSGAYEQYF
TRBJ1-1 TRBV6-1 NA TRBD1 TGTGCCAGCAGGGGACAGGGGAGCACTGAAGCTTTCTTT CASRGQGSTEAFF
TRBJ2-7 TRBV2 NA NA TGTGCCAGCAGGGGAGGCGAGCAGTACTTC CASRGGEQYF
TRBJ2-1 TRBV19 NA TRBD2 TGTGCCAGTAGTACCCCGGGACTAAACTGGGATGAGCAGTTCTTC CASSTPGLNWDEQFF
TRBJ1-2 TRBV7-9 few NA TGTGCCAGCAGCTCAAGTCAGGGGTTCTATGGCTACACCTTC CASSSSQGFYGYTF
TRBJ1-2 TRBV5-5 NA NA TGTGCCAGCAGCTTGGGGGGCGCGGGCTACACCTTC CASSLGGAGYTF
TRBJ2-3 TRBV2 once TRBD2 TGTGCCAGCAGTGCCCTAGCGGGAGGAACAGATACGCAGTATTTT CASSALAGGTDTQYF
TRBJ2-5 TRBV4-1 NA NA TGCGCCAGCAGTCGCCAAGGATCCCAGGCCGTCCAAGAGACCCAGTACTTC CASSRQGSQAVQETQYF
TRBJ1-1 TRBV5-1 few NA TGCGCCAGCAGCTCACGGGGGGACACCATGAACACTGAAGCTTTCTTT CASSSRGDTMNTEAFF
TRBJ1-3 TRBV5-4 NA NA TGTGCCAGCAGCCACACACAGGAACCTGGAAACACCATATATTTT CASSHTQEPGNTIYF
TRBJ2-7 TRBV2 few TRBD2 TGTGCCAGCAGGAGACTAGCATCGGGCGAGCAGTACTTC CASRRLASGEQYF